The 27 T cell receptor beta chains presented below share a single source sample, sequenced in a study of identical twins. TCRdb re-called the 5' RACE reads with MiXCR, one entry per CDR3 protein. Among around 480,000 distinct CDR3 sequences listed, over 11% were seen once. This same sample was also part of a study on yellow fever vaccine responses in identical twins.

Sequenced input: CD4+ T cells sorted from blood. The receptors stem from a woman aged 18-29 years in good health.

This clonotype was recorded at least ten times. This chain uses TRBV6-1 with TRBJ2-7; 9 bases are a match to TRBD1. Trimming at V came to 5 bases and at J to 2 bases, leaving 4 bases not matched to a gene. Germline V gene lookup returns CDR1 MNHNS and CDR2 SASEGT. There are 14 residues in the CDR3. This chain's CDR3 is CASSPDRGAYEQYF. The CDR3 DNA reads TGTGCCAGCAGTCCCGACAGGGGGGCCTACGAGCAGTACTTC.

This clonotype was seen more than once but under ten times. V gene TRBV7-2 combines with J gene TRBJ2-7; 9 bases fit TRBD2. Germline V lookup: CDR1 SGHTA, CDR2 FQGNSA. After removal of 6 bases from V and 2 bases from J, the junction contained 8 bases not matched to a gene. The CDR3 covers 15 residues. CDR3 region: CASSLREGPPYEQYF. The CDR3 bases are TGTGCCAGCAGTCTGCGGGAGGGGCCCCCCTACGAGCAGTACTTC. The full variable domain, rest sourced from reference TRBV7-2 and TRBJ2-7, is GAGVSQSPSNKVTEKGKDVELRCDPISGHTALYWYRQSLGQGLEFLIYFQGNSAPDKSGLPSDRFSAERTGGSVSTLTIQRTQQEDSAVYLCASSLREGPPYEQYFGPGTRLTVT.

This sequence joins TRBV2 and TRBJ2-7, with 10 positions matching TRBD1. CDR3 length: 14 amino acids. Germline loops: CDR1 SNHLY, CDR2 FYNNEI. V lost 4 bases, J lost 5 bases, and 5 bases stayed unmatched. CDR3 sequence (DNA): TGTGCCAGCAGTGCGGACAGGGGGACGCACGAGCAGTACTTC. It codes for CASSADRGTHEQYF. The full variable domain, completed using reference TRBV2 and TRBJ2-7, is EPEVTQTPSHQVTQMGQEVILRCVPISNHLYFYWYRQILGQKVEFLVSFYNNEISEKSEIFDDQFSVERPDGSNFTLKIRSTKLEDSAMYFCASSADRGTHEQYFGPGTRLTVT.

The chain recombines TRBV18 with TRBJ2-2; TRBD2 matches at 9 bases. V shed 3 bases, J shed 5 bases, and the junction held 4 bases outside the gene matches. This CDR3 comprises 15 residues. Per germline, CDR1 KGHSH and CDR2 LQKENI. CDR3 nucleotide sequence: TGTGCCAGCTCACCTGGGACTAGCAGAACCGGGGAGCTGTTTTTT. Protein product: CASSPGTSRTGELFF.

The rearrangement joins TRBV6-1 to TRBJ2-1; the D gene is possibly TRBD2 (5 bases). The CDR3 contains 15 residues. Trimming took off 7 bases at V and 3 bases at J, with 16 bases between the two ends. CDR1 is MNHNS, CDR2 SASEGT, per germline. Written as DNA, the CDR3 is TGTGCCAGCACCCTGAATCGGGGATACTACAATGAGCAGTTCTTC. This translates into CASTLNRGYYNEQFF.

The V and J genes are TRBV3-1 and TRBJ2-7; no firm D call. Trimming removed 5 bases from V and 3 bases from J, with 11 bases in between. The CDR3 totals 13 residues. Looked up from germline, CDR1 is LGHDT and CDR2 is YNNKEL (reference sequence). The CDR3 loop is CASSDVLLYEQYF. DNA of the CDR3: TGTGCCAGCAGCGACGTCCTCCTCTACGAGCAGTACTTC.

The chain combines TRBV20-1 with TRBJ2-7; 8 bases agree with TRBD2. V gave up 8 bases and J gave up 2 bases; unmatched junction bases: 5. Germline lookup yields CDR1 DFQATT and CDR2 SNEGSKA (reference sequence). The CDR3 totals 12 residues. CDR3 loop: CSTKRGTYEQYF. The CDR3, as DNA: TGCAGTACCAAGCGGGGGACCTACGAGCAGTACTTC.

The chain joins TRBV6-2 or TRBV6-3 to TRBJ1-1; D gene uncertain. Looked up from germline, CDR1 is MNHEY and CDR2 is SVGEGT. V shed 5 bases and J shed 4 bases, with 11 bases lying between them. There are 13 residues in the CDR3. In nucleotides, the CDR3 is TGTGCCAGCAGTCAACAACCCCTCACTGAAGCTTTCTTT. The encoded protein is CASSQQPLTEAFF.

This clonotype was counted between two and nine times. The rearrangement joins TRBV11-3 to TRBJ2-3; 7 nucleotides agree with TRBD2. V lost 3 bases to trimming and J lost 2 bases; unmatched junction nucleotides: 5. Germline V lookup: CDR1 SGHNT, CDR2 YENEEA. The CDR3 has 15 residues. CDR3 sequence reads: CASSLWGGATDTQYF. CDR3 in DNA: TGTGCCAGCAGCTTGTGGGGGGGTGCCACAGATACGCAGTATTTT.

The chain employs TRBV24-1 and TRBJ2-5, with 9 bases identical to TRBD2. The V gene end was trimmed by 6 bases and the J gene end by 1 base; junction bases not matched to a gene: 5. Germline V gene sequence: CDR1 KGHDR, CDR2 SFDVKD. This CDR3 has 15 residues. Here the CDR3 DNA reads TGTGCCACCAGTTCCCCGACTAGCGGCCAAGAGACCCAGTACTTC. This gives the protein CATSSPTSGQETQYF.

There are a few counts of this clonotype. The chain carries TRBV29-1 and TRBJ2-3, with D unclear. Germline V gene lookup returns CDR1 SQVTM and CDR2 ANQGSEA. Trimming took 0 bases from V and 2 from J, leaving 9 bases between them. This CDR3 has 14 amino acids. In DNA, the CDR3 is TGCAGCGTTGAAGAGGATGCCAACACAGATACGCAGTATTTT. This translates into CSVEEDANTDTQYF.

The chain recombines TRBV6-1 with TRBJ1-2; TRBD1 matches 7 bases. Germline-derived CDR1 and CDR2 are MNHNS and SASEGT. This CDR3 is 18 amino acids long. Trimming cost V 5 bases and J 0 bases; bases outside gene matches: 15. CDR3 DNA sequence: TGTGCCAGCAGTAGGGGAACGACAGGGAAGAACGCTAACTATGGCTACACCTTC. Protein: CASSRGTTGKNANYGYTF.

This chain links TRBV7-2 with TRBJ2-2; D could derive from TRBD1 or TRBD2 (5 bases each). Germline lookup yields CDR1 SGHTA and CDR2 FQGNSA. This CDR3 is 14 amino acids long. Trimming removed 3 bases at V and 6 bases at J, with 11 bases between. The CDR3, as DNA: TGTGCCAGCAGCTTGAGGGGTGGTGCCGGGGAGCTGTTTTTT. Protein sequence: CASSLRGGAGELFF.

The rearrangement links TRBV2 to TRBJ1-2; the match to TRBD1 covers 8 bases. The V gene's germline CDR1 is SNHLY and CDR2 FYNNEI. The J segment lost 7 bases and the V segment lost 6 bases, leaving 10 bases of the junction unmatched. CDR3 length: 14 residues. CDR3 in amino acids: CASSQRIDRGGYTF. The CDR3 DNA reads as TGTGCCAGCAGCCAAAGGATTGACAGGGGTGGCTACACCTTC.

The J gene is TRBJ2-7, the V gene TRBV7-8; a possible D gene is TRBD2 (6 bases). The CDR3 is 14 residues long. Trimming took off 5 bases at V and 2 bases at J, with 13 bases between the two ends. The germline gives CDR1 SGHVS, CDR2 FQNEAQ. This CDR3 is CASSQGLMTYEQYF. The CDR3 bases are TGTGCCAGCAGCCAGGGACTGATGACCTACGAGCAGTACTTC.

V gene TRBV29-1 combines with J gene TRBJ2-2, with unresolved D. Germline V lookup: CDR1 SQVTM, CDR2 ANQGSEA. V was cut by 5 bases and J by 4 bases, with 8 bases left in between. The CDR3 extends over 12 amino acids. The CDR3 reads CSVIGGTGELFF. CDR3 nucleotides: TGCAGCGTTATAGGTGGCACCGGGGAGCTGTTTTTT.

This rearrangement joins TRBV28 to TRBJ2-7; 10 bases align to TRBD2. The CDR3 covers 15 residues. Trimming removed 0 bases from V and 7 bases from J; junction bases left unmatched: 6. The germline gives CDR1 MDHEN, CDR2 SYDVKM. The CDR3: CASSLWSSGSGEQYF. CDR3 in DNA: TGTGCCAGCAGTTTATGGTCTAGCGGGAGTGGAGAGCAGTACTTC.

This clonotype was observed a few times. CDR3 amino acids: CASSLTGQWETQYF. The CDR3 coding sequence is TGTGCCAGCAGCTTGACAGGGCAGTGGGAGACCCAGTACTTC. The chain uses TRBV11-1 and TRBJ2-5; 7 bases align to TRBD1. The J segment lost 5 bases and the V segment lost 3 bases, leaving 6 bases of the junction unmatched. The CDR3 totals 14 residues. Germline V CDR1 and CDR2: SGHAT, FQDESV (reference sequence).

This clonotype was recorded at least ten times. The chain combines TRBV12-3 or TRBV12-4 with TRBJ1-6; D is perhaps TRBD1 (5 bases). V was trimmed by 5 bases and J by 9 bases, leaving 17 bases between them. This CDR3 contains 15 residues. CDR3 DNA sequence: TGTGCCAGCAGTCCTAGAGGGGATAGTAGTTCACCCCTCCACTTT. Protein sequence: CASSPRGDSSSPLHF.

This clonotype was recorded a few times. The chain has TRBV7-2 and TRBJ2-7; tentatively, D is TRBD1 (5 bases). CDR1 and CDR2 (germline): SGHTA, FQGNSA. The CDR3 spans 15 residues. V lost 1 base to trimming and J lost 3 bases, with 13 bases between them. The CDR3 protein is CASSLEPRTLYEQYF. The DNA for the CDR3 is TGTGCCAGCAGCTTAGAACCTCGGACACTCTACGAGCAGTACTTC.

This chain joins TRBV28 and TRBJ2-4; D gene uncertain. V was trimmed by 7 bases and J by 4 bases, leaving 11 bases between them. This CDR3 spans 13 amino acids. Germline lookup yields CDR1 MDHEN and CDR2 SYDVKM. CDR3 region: CASTFAAKNIQYF. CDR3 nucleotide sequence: TGTGCCAGCACATTTGCAGCGAAAAACATTCAGTACTTC.

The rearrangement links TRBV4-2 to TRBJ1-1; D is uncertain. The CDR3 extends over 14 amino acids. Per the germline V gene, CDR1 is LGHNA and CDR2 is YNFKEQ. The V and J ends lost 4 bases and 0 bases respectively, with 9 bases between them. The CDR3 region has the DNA TGTGCCAGCAGCCGACAACTGGTGAACACTGAAGCTTTCTTT. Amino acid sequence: CASSRQLVNTEAFF.

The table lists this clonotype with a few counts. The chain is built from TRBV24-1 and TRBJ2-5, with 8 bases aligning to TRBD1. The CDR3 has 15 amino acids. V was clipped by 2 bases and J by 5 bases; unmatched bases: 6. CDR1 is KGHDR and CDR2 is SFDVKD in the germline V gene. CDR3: CATSDSGGTWETQYF. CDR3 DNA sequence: TGTGCCACCAGTGATTCAGGGGGCACGTGGGAGACCCAGTACTTC.

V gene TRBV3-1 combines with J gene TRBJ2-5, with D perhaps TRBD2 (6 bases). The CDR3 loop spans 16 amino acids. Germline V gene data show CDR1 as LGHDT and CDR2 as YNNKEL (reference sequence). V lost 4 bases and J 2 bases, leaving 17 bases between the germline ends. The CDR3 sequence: CASSRKEGWKQETQYF. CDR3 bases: TGTGCCAGCAGCCGTAAGGAGGGGTGGAAACAAGAGACCCAGTACTTC.

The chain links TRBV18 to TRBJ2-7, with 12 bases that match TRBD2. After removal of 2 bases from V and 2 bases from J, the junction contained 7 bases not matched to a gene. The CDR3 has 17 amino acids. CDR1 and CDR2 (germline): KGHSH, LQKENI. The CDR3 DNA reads TGTGCCAGCTCACCAAGGGCGGCTAGCGGGGGGGCCTACGAGCAGTACTTC. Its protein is CASSPRAASGGAYEQYF. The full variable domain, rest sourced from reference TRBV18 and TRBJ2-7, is NAGVMQNPRHLVRRRGQEARLRCSPMKGHSHVYWYRQLPEEGLKFMVYLQKENIIDESGMPKERFSAEFPKEGPSILRIQQVVRGDSAAYFCASSPRAASGGAYEQYFGPGTRLTVT.

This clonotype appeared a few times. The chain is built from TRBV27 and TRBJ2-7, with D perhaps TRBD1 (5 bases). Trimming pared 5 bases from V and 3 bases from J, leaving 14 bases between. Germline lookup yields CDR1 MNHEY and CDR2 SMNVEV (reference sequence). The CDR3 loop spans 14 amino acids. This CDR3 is CASSPIDRDYEQYF. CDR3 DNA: TGTGCCAGCAGTCCGATCGACAGAGACTACGAGCAGTACTTC.

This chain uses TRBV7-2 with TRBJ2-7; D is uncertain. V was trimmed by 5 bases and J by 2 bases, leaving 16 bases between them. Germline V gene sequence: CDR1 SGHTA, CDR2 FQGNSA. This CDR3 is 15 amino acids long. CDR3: CASSLSQDGTYEQYF. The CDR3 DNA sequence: TGTGCCAGCAGCCTCTCTCAAGACGGAACCTACGAGCAGTACTTC.